The 32 T cell receptor beta chains reported below all come from one sample, sequenced in a study of identical twins. From the 5' RACE reads, TCRdb called clonotypes with MiXCR, one entry per CDR3 protein. The table has fewer than 250,000 distinct CDR3 sequences, approximately 7.8% seen once; the top ten hold more than 5%. The data were also submitted as part of a second study, on yellow fever vaccine responses in identical twins.

Sequenced: CD8+ T cells sorted from blood. The receptor set was obtained from a young woman in good health.

The chain is built from TRBV7-9 and TRBJ2-1; 11 bases align to TRBD2. With V trimmed by 5 bases and J by 7 bases, 4 bases remained unmatched. The CDR3 covers 14 residues. Per the germline V gene, CDR1 is SEHNR and CDR2 is FQNEAQ (reference sequence). The CDR3 DNA follows: TGTGCCAGCAGCCATAGCGGGAGGGGTAATGAGCAGTTCTTC. Its protein product is CASSHSGRGNEQFF.

This clonotype has only a few counts. V is TRBV11-2 and J is TRBJ2-3; 8 nucleotides align to TRBD1. Germline V gene sequence: CDR1 SGHAT, CDR2 FQNNGV. The CDR3 contains 18 residues. Trimming removed 0 bases from V and 4 bases from J; junction bases left unmatched: 12. CDR3 sequence: CASSLDWQGAPWADTQYF. The CDR3, as DNA: TGTGCCAGCAGCTTAGATTGGCAGGGGGCGCCTTGGGCAGATACGCAGTATTTT.

In its sample, this clonotype was seen many times. The chain is built from TRBV9 and TRBJ1-2; TRBD1 aligns across 11 bases. Germline-derived CDR1 and CDR2 are SGDLS and YYNGEE. This CDR3 has 16 residues. The V gene end was trimmed by 4 bases and the J gene end by 6 bases; junction bases not matched to a gene: 11. CDR3 region: CASSPQSGTGGDGYTF. The CDR3 DNA reads as TGTGCCAGCAGCCCCCAATCCGGGACAGGGGGGGATGGCTACACCTTC.

The table lists this clonotype with a few counts. The chain employs TRBV7-9 and TRBJ1-1; 7 nucleotides match TRBD1. Germline V gives CDR1 SEHNR, CDR2 FQNEAQ (reference sequence). The CDR3 covers 15 residues. V gave up 0 bases and J gave up 3 bases; unmatched junction bases: 4. The CDR3 spells CASSLADRVDTEAFF. The CDR3 bases are TGTGCCAGCAGCTTAGCAGACAGGGTCGACACTGAAGCTTTCTTT.

The V gene is TRBV2, the J gene TRBJ2-3; D not certain. The length of the CDR3 is 13 residues. The V and J ends lost 4 bases and 2 bases respectively, with 7 bases between them. Germline CDR1 reads SNHLY; CDR2 reads FYNNEI. The CDR3 DNA sequence: TGTGCCAGCAGTGGCAGCTACACAGATACGCAGTATTTT. Its protein is CASSGSYTDTQYF.

The gene calls are TRBV10-2 and TRBJ2-3; 8 nucleotides match TRBD2. J gave up 1 base and V 7 bases, and 7 bases lay outside the gene matches. The CDR3 runs to 15 residues. The V gene's germline CDR1 is WSHSY and CDR2 SAAADI. CDR3 sequence reads: CASTGGRSGTDTQYF. CDR3 in DNA: TGCGCCAGCACAGGCGGGAGGTCGGGCACAGATACGCAGTATTTT.

The J gene is TRBJ2-1, the V gene TRBV9; D unresolved. Trimming left V 0 bases short and J 0 bases short, with 7 bases between. Looked up from germline, CDR1 is SGDLS and CDR2 is YYNGEE. The CDR3 totals 15 residues. Here the CDR3 reads CASSVGDSSYNEQFF. The CDR3 DNA is TGTGCCAGCAGCGTAGGCGACTCCTCCTACAATGAGCAGTTCTTC.

The chain recombines TRBV20-1 with TRBJ2-3, with D unresolved. Deletions cut 3 bases from V and 7 bases from J, with 8 bases between. This CDR3 has 11 residues. Looked up from germline, CDR1 is DFQATT and CDR2 is SNEGSKA (reference sequence). The CDR3 DNA sequence: TGCAGTGCTAGTTGGGCTCATACGCAGTATTTT. As protein: CSASWAHTQYF.

The chain has TRBV27 and TRBJ1-1; D is uncertain. The CDR3 extends over 14 amino acids. The V end lost 3 bases, the J end lost 0 bases, and 8 bases lay between the germline ends. Germline V gives CDR1 MNHEY, CDR2 SMNVEV (reference sequence). This CDR3 reads CASSLSGMNTEAFF. The DNA of the CDR3 is TGTGCCAGCAGTTTGTCCGGTATGAACACTGAAGCTTTCTTT.

This clonotype was counted ten times or more. The genes are TRBV12-3 or TRBV12-4 and TRBJ1-1; TRBD1 matches 8 bases. CDR3 length: 14 amino acids. V shed 4 bases and J 5 bases; nucleotides not matched to a gene: 6. CDR3 region: CASSSTGGGTEAFF. The CDR3 nucleotides read TGTGCCAGCAGTTCCACAGGGGGGGGAACTGAAGCTTTCTTT.

The rearrangement links TRBV20-1 to TRBJ2-1, with 12 bases lining up with TRBD2. The CDR3 runs to 14 residues. The V segment lost 5 bases and the J segment 4 bases; nucleotides outside the gene matches: 3. Germline CDR1 and CDR2: DFQATT and SNEGSKA (reference sequence). This chain's CDR3 is CSAQGLAGYNEQFF. CDR3 in DNA: TGCAGTGCTCAAGGACTAGCGGGATACAATGAGCAGTTCTTC.

This rearrangement joins TRBV7-9 to TRBJ1-1; D remains ambiguous. Germline V gene sequence: CDR1 SEHNR, CDR2 FQNEAQ (reference sequence). The CDR3 contains 11 residues. Trimming removed 10 bases at V and 1 base at J, with 7 bases between. CDR3 protein: CATSRNTEAFF. The CDR3 bases are TGTGCCACCTCCAGGAACACTGAAGCTTTCTTT.

This clonotype was picked up a small number of times. The rearrangement links TRBV11-2 to TRBJ2-1; 12 nucleotides line up with TRBD2. The germline gives CDR1 SGHAT, CDR2 FQNNGV. V was clipped by 4 bases and J by 3 bases; unmatched bases: 7. The CDR3 has 17 amino acids. The CDR3 sequence: CASSSPSGRAGYNEQFF. CDR3 DNA sequence: TGTGCCAGCAGCTCCCCTAGCGGGAGGGCCGGCTACAATGAGCAGTTCTTC.

The table lists this clonotype with many counts. This chain links TRBV27 with TRBJ2-3; D is ambiguous. The ends were cut back, 3 bases at V and 1 base at J, with 11 bases in the middle. Germline V CDR1 and CDR2: MNHEY, SMNVEV (reference sequence). This CDR3 spans 15 amino acids. The CDR3 here is CASSFGALRTDTQYF. The DNA of the CDR3 is TGTGCCAGCAGTTTCGGAGCGCTTCGCACAGATACGCAGTATTTT.

This clonotype was seen ten or more times. The chain links TRBV12-5 to TRBJ1-1; D is ambiguous. This CDR3 has 14 residues. From germline, CDR1 is LGHNT and CDR2 FRNRAP. Trimming shortened V by 1 base and J by 11 bases, and 17 bases separated the two germline ends. CDR3 coding DNA: TGTGCTAGTGGTTTGGGCCAAGGACCGCGTGGGGCTTTCTTT. Protein product: CASGLGQGPRGAFF.

This clonotype was counted between two and nine times. This chain uses TRBV7-9 with TRBJ2-5; 8 bases align to TRBD2. This CDR3 spans 16 amino acids. Trimming took 2 bases from V and 3 from J; bases not matched to a gene: 8. Germline CDR1 is SEHNR and CDR2 is FQNEAQ (reference sequence). CDR3 sequence (DNA): TGTGCCAGCAGCTTACCCCAAGGACTAGCCGAAGAGACCCAGTACTTC. Translating it yields CASSLPQGLAEETQYF.

This clonotype was counted ten times or more. This chain links TRBV4-1 with TRBJ2-1; no firm D call. The CDR3 runs to 14 residues. V gave up 2 bases and J gave up 4 bases, with 9 bases separating them. Germline V gives CDR1 MGHRA, CDR2 YSYEKL. The DNA for the CDR3 is TGCGCCAGCAGCCAATTCGATCAGTACAATGAGCAGTTCTTC. Translation gives CASSQFDQYNEQFF.

There are many counts of this clonotype. The chain employs TRBV3-1 and TRBJ2-5; unclear D gene. The CDR3 extends over 14 amino acids. Germline assignment: CDR1 LGHDT and CDR2 YNNKEL (reference sequence). The V end was cut by 1 base, the J end by 2 bases, with 8 bases between. Written as DNA, the CDR3 is TGTGCCAGCAGCCAAGTTCTGACGCAAGAGACCCAGTACTTC. It encodes CASSQVLTQETQYF.

This clonotype was counted ten times or more. The chain uses TRBV14 and TRBJ2-7; 7 bases map to TRBD1. This CDR3 is built from 13 residues. With 5 bases clipped from V and 4 bases from J, the junction kept 5 bases outside the gene matches. Germline V gene sequence: CDR1 SGHDN, CDR2 FVKESK. In DNA form, the CDR3 reads TGTGCCAGCAGCGGGGACAGATGGTACGAGCAGTACGTC. Amino acids: CASSGDRWYEQYV.

This clonotype was found many times. The V gene is TRBV5-1, the J gene TRBJ2-1; 9 positions match TRBD1. Germline V lookup: CDR1 SGHRS, CDR2 YFSETQ. The CDR3 sequence is 16 residues long. With V trimmed by 1 base and J by 2 bases, 4 bases remained unmatched. CDR3 sequence: CASSLPWDRAYNEQFF. The CDR3 DNA follows: TGCGCCAGCAGCTTGCCGTGGGACAGGGCCTACAATGAGCAGTTCTTC.

This clonotype was seen a few times. The genes are TRBV5-5 and TRBJ1-2; D gene uncertain. Per germline, CDR1 SGHKS and CDR2 YYEKEE (reference sequence). V shed 1 base and J shed 8 bases, with 12 bases lying between them. This CDR3 is 13 amino acids long. The CDR3 protein is CASSLFLSEGYTF. The CDR3 coding sequence is TGTGCCAGCAGCTTGTTCCTCTCGGAGGGCTACACCTTC. The full variable domain, its missing parts supplied by reference TRBV5-5 and TRBJ1-2, is DAGVTQSPTHLIKTRGQQVTLRCSPISGHKSVSWYQQVLGQGPQFIFQYYEKEERGRGNFPDRFSARQFPNYSSELNVNALLLGDSALYLCASSLFLSEGYTFGSGTRLTVV.

This clonotype appeared a few times. This chain links TRBV10-1 with TRBJ1-1; tentatively, D is TRBD1 (6 bases). CDR3 length equals 13 residues. CDR1 is WNHNN, CDR2 SYGVQD, per germline (reference sequence). V was pared by 10 bases and J by 3 bases, with 15 bases between. In DNA, the CDR3 is TGCGCCACCAAACGGGACACATACACTGAAGCTTTCTTT. It translates to CATKRDTYTEAFF.

This clonotype was found a few times. The V and J genes are TRBV12-5 and TRBJ1-2; 8 bases agree with TRBD1. The CDR3 runs to 14 residues. Germline CDR1 and CDR2: LGHNT and FRNRAP. J gave up 3 bases and V 1 base, and 1 base lay outside the gene matches. CDR3: CASGLAGQDYGYTF. The CDR3 DNA sequence: TGTGCTAGTGGTTTGGCGGGACAGGACTATGGCTACACCTTC.

This clonotype has just a few counts. The genes are TRBV20-1 and TRBJ2-5, with a possible D match to TRBD2 (5 bases). CDR1 is DFQATT, CDR2 SNEGSKA, per germline (reference sequence). This CDR3 contains 15 residues. Deletions cut 3 bases from V and 1 base from J, with 15 bases between. The CDR3 nucleotides are TGCAGTGCTAGGGACCAATTCCGGGGCCAAGAGACCCAGTACTTC. Its translation is CSARDQFRGQETQYF.

This clonotype was counted at least ten times. The chain employs TRBV7-9 and TRBJ2-5, with 7 bases fitting TRBD1. The CDR3 sequence is 13 residues long. Germline V CDR1 and CDR2: SEHNR, FQNEAQ (reference sequence). With V trimmed by 5 bases and J by 3 bases, 3 bases remained unmatched. DNA of the CDR3: TGTGCCAGCAGCATAGGACAGGAAGAGACCCAGTACTTC. This translates into CASSIGQEETQYF. The full variable domain, in which reference TRBV7-9 and TRBJ2-5 provide the parts outside the CDR3, is DTGVSQNPRHKITKRGQNVTFRCDPISEHNRLYWYRQTLGQGPEFLTYFQNEAQLEKSRLLSDRFSAERPKGSFSTLEIQRTEQGDSAMYLCASSIGQEETQYFGPGTRLLVL.

The gene calls are TRBV11-2 and TRBJ2-5; tentatively, D is TRBD2 (6 bases). V was cut by 5 bases and J by 4 bases, with 20 bases left in between. The CDR3 sequence is 16 residues long. Germline assignment: CDR1 SGHAT and CDR2 FQNNGV. CDR3 residues: CASSETGTLLGETQYF. In DNA form, the CDR3 reads TGTGCCAGCAGCGAAACGGGGACTCTCCTGGGAGAGACCCAGTACTTC.

This clonotype came up many times. The genes are TRBV27 and TRBJ2-5; TRBD2 matches 7 bases. The CDR3 totals 13 residues. CDR1 and CDR2 (germline): MNHEY, SMNVEV (reference sequence). V lost 8 bases, J lost 2 bases, and 5 bases stayed unmatched. The CDR3 nucleotides read TGTGCCAGCGCCACTAGCGTGCAAGAGACCCAGTACTTC. Protein: CASATSVQETQYF.

The chain links TRBV7-2 to TRBJ2-1; 9 nucleotides agree with TRBD2. Germline V gene lookup returns CDR1 SGHTA and CDR2 FQGNSA. This CDR3 contains 15 residues. V dropped 1 base and J dropped 9; count of bases not matched to a gene: 7. The CDR3 region has the DNA TGTGCCAGCAGCTTAGAGGGCGGGAGGGCCGGTGAGCAGTTCTTC. Translating it yields CASSLEGGRAGEQFF.

This clonotype was counted only a few times. The rearrangement links TRBV6-1 to TRBJ2-2; 7 nucleotides line up with TRBD2. Trimming cost V 7 bases and J 6 bases; bases outside gene matches: 11. The CDR3 is 15 residues long. Germline CDR1 is MNHNS and CDR2 is SASEGT. The CDR3 reads CASTGDGGSPGELFF. In DNA form, the CDR3 reads TGTGCCAGCACCGGCGACGGCGGGAGTCCCGGGGAGCTGTTTTTT.

This clonotype was seen only a few times. The V and J genes are TRBV28 and TRBJ2-7, with D uncertain. Germline CDR1 MDHEN, CDR2 SYDVKM. The CDR3 totals 13 residues. V lost 4 bases and J 0 bases, leaving 7 bases between the germline ends. The DNA of the CDR3 is TGTGCCAGCAGTTGGTCCAGCTCCTACGAGCAGTACGTC. This gives the protein CASSWSSSYEQYV.

This clonotype has just a few counts. This CDR3 reads CASSLWTGTGDEKLFF. The CDR3 coding sequence is TGTGCCAGCAGTTTATGGACCGGGACAGGGGATGAAAAACTGTTTTTT. This chain links TRBV28 with TRBJ1-4; 10 nucleotides line up with TRBD1. This CDR3 region has 16 residues. After removal of 0 bases from V and 6 bases from J, the junction contained 4 bases not matched to a gene. The V gene's germline CDR1 is MDHEN and CDR2 SYDVKM.

Details on this clonotype: The junction shows a germline mismatch at one end, possibly a read error. The gene calls are TRBV6-5 and TRBJ1-1, with D maybe TRBD1 (6 bases). Germline CDR1 is MNHEY and CDR2 is SVGAGI. CDR3 length: 15 amino acids. The CDR3 loop reads CASSNSRTANTEAFF. CDR3 bases: TGTGCCAGCAGTAACTCGCGGACAGCCAACACTGAAGCTTTCTTT.